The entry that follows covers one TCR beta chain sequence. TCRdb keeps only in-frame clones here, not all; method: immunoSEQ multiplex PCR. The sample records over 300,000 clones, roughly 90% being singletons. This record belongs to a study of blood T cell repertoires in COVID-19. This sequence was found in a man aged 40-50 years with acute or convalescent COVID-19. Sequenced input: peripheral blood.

CDR3 coding DNA: TGTGCCAGCGACTTGTGGGACACTGAAGCTTTCTTT. Its translation is CASDLWDTEAFF. The chain is built from TRBV27 and TRBJ1-1; no reliable D call. This CDR3 is 12 amino acids long. Germline loops: CDR1 MNHEY, CDR2 SMNVEV (reference sequence). Trimming took 8 bases from V and 3 from J, leaving 10 bases between them.